The 31 T cell receptor beta chains below were found in one sample sequenced in a study of blood T cell repertoires in COVID-19. TCRdb keeps only in-frame clones here, not all; method: immunoSEQ multiplex PCR. The data contain approximately 53,000 clones, 80% to 90% of them singletons. Sequenced input: peripheral blood. The receptor set was obtained from a human donor in a cohort sampled during active COVID-19.

The rearrangement links TRBV20-1 to TRBJ2-1; possible D gene TRBD2, 5 bases. V lost 3 bases and J 8 bases, leaving 20 bases between the germline ends. Germline assignment: CDR1 DFQATT and CDR2 SNEGSKA (reference sequence). The CDR3 totals 15 residues. CDR3 nucleotides: TGCAGTGCTAGTACAGCTGGACTTACTCCCCATGAGCAGTTCTTC. Translation: CSASTAGLTPHEQFF.

By frequency in the sample, this clone is medium-sized (0.01 to 0.1%). The chain combines TRBV7-2 with TRBJ2-5; TRBD2 is a possible D gene (5 bases). Germline lookup yields CDR1 SGHTA and CDR2 FQGNSA. The CDR3 is made up of 15 amino acids. The V end was cut by 0 bases, the J end by 2 bases, with 10 bases between. The DNA of the CDR3 is TGTGCCAGCAGCTTAGCCGGAGGAGAGCAAGAGACCCAGTACTTC. It translates to CASSLAGGEQETQYF.

This chain uses TRBV20-1 with TRBJ1-5, with D possibly matching TRBD1 (5 bases). Between the trimmed V and J ends, which lost 3 bases and 4 bases, there was a span of 10 bases. The CDR3 runs 13 residues. CDR1 DFQATT and CDR2 SNEGSKA come from the germline V gene (reference sequence). CDR3 amino acids: CSASEGANQPQHF. CDR3 DNA: TGCAGTGCTAGTGAAGGGGCAAATCAGCCCCAGCATTTT.

This chain uses TRBV28 with TRBJ2-7, with 13 bases aligning to TRBD2. The CDR3 is 15 amino acids. The germline gives CDR1 MDHEN, CDR2 SYDVKM. V lost 5 bases, J lost 5 bases, and 6 bases stayed unmatched. The CDR3 DNA sequence: TGTGCCAGCAGTCTTACTAGCGGGAGGGCCGACGAGCAGTACTTC. This translates into CASSLTSGRADEQYF.

The chain links TRBV9 to TRBJ2-7, with 11 bases identical to TRBD2. The length of the CDR3 is 14 residues. Germline CDR1 SGDLS, CDR2 YYNGEE. V shed 3 bases, J shed 6 bases, and the junction held 5 bases outside the gene matches. CDR3 region: CASSASGGSFEQYF. The CDR3 nucleotides are TGTGCCAGCAGCGCTAGCGGGGGGAGTTTCGAGCAGTACTTC.

This sequence joins TRBV9 and TRBJ2-3, with 9 bases that match TRBD1. V gave up 4 bases and J gave up 5 bases; unmatched junction bases: 11. Per germline, CDR1 SGDLS and CDR2 YYNGEE. The CDR3 length is 16 residues. This chain's CDR3 is CASSPRTGAELDTQYF. As DNA, the CDR3 is TGTGCCAGCAGCCCAAGGACAGGGGCTGAATTAGATACGCAGTATTTT.

The gene calls are TRBV9 and TRBJ2-7, with a tentative D call TRBD1 (5 bases). Deletions cut 1 base from V and 2 bases from J, with 13 bases between. The CDR3 is 15 amino acids. Germline CDR1 reads SGDLS; CDR2 reads YYNGEE. The CDR3 reads CASSVFLRVAYEQYF. The CDR3 nucleotides read TGTGCCAGCAGCGTATTTCTCAGGGTCGCCTACGAGCAGTACTTC.

V is TRBV7-3 and J is TRBJ2-3; possibly TRBD2 for D (6 bases). The V end lost 1 base, the J end lost 2 bases, and 10 bases lay between the germline ends. The CDR3 totals 15 residues. Germline V gene data show CDR1 as SGHTA and CDR2 as FQGTGA. The CDR3 bases are TGTGCCAGCAGCTTAAGCGGCGGGAACACAGATACGCAGTATTTT. This gives the protein CASSLSGGNTDTQYF. Filled out from reference TRBV7-3 and TRBJ2-3, the complete variable domain reads GAGVSQTPSNKVTEKGKYVELRCDPISGHTALYWYRQSLGQGPEFLIYFQGTGAADDSGLPNDRFFAVRPEGSVSTLKIQRTERGDSAVYLCASSLSGGNTDTQYFGPGTRLTVL.

This clone rates as medium-sized. This chain connects TRBV7-9 to TRBJ2-7; TRBD1 matches at 7 bases. J was trimmed by 5 bases and V by 3 bases; bases with no gene match: 1. The CDR3 sequence is 12 residues long. The V gene's germline CDR1 is SEHNR and CDR2 FQNEAQ (reference sequence). The CDR3 DNA reads as TGTGCCAGCAGCTTCGACAGGGACGAGCAGTACTTC. It encodes CASSFDRDEQYF.

The J gene is TRBJ2-7, the V gene TRBV29-1, with 7 bases identical to TRBD1. The CDR3 totals 14 residues. In germline, CDR1 is SQVTM, CDR2 ANQGSEA. V was clipped by 1 base and J by 4 bases; unmatched bases: 7. The CDR3 reads CSVEVAGGVYEQYF. CDR3 sequence (DNA): TGCAGCGTTGAAGTAGCAGGGGGAGTGTACGAGCAGTACTTC.

This chain connects TRBV2 to TRBJ2-2, with 14 bases matching TRBD2. Germline CDR1 and CDR2: SNHLY and FYNNEI. The CDR3 sequence is 18 residues long. Trimming removed 0 bases from V and 3 bases from J; junction bases left unmatched: 3. This CDR3 is CASSEAGGLAGDTGELFF. CDR3 coding DNA: TGTGCCAGCAGTGAAGCTGGGGGACTAGCGGGAGACACCGGGGAGCTGTTTTTT.

This rearrangement joins TRBV5-5 to TRBJ1-5, with 7 positions matching TRBD1. The CDR3 is 15 amino acids. Germline V lookup: CDR1 SGHKS, CDR2 YYEKEE (reference sequence). With V trimmed by 1 base and J by 6 bases, 7 bases remained unmatched. The CDR3 DNA is TGTGCCAGCAGCTTGAGGGCAGGGGGGATTCAGCCCCAGCATTTT. Its protein is CASSLRAGGIQPQHF.

CDR3 region: CASSLAGTGGSYEQYF. DNA for the CDR3: TGTGCCAGCAGCTTAGCTGGGACAGGGGGCTCCTACGAGCAGTACTTC. The genes are TRBV7-2 and TRBJ2-7; 11 positions agree with TRBD1. Germline CDR1 is SGHTA and CDR2 is FQGNSA. Unmatched junction bases numbered 1, after V lost 0 bases and J lost 0 bases. The CDR3 consists of 16 residues.

This chain uses TRBV29-1 with TRBJ2-3; TRBD2 matches at 8 bases. Trimming took 4 bases from V and 0 from J; bases not matched to a gene: 9. There are 16 residues in the CDR3. Germline V gene sequence: CDR1 SQVTM, CDR2 ANQGSEA. CDR3 nucleotide sequence: TGCAGCGTTGCGGGTTCGGGGGGGACGAGCACAGATACGCAGTATTTT. Translated: CSVAGSGGTSTDTQYF.

The chain is built from TRBV19 and TRBJ2-7; 7 bases are a match to TRBD1. CDR3 size: 13 residues. Germline assignment: CDR1 LNHDA and CDR2 SQIVND (reference sequence). Trimming took 6 bases from V and 6 from J; bases not matched to a gene: 8. The CDR3 reads CASSTGVSVEQYF. In DNA, the CDR3 is TGTGCCAGTAGCACAGGGGTTTCGGTCGAGCAGTACTTC.

The V gene is TRBV19, the J gene TRBJ2-7; TRBD1 matches 11 bases. From germline, CDR1 is LNHDA and CDR2 SQIVND (reference sequence). The trim removed 7 bases at V and 4 bases at J, leaving 12 bases unmatched. The CDR3 length is 16 residues. The CDR3 here is CASTPGTGGTGYEQYF. The DNA for the CDR3 is TGTGCCAGTACCCCCGGGACAGGGGGTACCGGTTACGAGCAGTACTTC.

The V call is TRBV6-5, the J call TRBJ2-1; D possibly corresponds to TRBD2 (6 bases). Germline values: CDR1 MNHEY, CDR2 SVGAGI. Trimming pared 2 bases from V and 7 bases from J, leaving 18 bases between. This CDR3 is built from 16 residues. CDR3: CASSYTGLQEGNEQFF. The CDR3 region has the DNA TGTGCCAGCAGTTACACGGGACTTCAAGAGGGGAATGAGCAGTTCTTC.

The chain couples TRBV3-1 (or the pseudogene TRBV3-2) to TRBJ2-7, with no clear D. V was shortened by 2 bases and J by 7 bases, with 9 bases between the two germline ends. Looked up from germline, CDR1 is LGHDT and CDR2 is YNNKEL (reference sequence). The CDR3 extends over 12 amino acids. As DNA, the CDR3 is TGTGCCAGCAGCCAACTTCTCGGGGAGCAGTACTTC. Encoded protein: CASSQLLGEQYF.

The genes are TRBV6-2 or TRBV6-3 and TRBJ2-1; maybe TRBD2 (7 bases). V was clipped by 2 bases and J by 4 bases, with 15 bases between them. The CDR3 totals 16 residues. Germline CDR1 is MNHEY and CDR2 is SVGEGT. This chain's CDR3 is CASSYTEGGGYNEQFF. CDR3 in DNA: TGTGCCAGCAGTTACACCGAGGGAGGGGGGTACAATGAGCAGTTCTTC.

The chain links TRBV19 to TRBJ2-7, with D perhaps TRBD1 (7 bases). Germline CDR1 reads LNHDA; CDR2 reads SQIVND (reference sequence). This CDR3 is 17 amino acids long. V lost 5 bases to trimming and J lost 2 bases, with 22 bases between them. CDR3 nucleotide sequence: TGTGCCAGTAGTCTCTCGGTAGGAGGGGGCACCGCCTACGAGCAGTACTTC. This codes for CASSLSVGGGTAYEQYF.

This sequence joins TRBV2 and TRBJ1-2; 11 bases are shared with TRBD1. The V and J ends lost 6 bases and 7 bases, in that order; junction bases with no gene match: 10. This CDR3 has 15 amino acids. The germline V gene encodes CDR1 SNHLY and CDR2 FYNNEI. The DNA of the CDR3 is TGTGCCAGCAGAGACCCCGGGACAGGGGGTGGTGGCTACACCTTC. This sequence encodes CASRDPGTGGGGYTF. The variable domain in full, completed from reference TRBV2 and TRBJ1-2, reads EPEVTQTPSHQVTQMGQEVILRCVPISNHLYFYWYRQILGQKVEFLVSFYNNEISEKSEIFDDQFSVERPDGSNFTLKIRSTKLEDSAMYFCASRDPGTGGGGYTFGSGTRLTVV.

This clone was seen just once. The rearrangement joins TRBV6-5 to TRBJ1-1; D gene unclear. The CDR3 is 15 residues long. Germline V lookup: CDR1 MNHEY, CDR2 SVGAGI. V lost 2 bases to trimming and J lost 5 bases, with 15 bases between them. In DNA, the CDR3 is TGTGCCAGCAGTTACGACTTCGGCGCGATTACTGAAGCTTTCTTT. Protein: CASSYDFGAITEAFF.

The rearrangement uses TRBV30 and TRBJ1-3; no reliable D call. Germline V gene data show CDR1 as GTSNPN and CDR2 as SVGIG (reference sequence). V was cut by 2 bases and J by 12 bases, with 14 bases left in between. The CDR3 spans 12 residues. In DNA form, the CDR3 reads TGTGCCTGGAGTCCTGGGCCCTTCCTCATATATTTT. Encoded protein: CAWSPGPFLIYF. Complete variable domain (other parts from reference TRBV30 and TRBJ1-3): SQTIHQWPATLVQPVGSPLSLECTVEGTSNPNLYWYRQAAGRGLQLLFYSVGIGQISSEVPQNLSASRPQDRQFILSSKKLLLSDSGFYLCAWSPGPFLIYFGEGSWLTVV.

The J gene is TRBJ1-1, the V gene TRBV4-3; no clear D. Trimming stripped 0 bases from V and 1 base from J, with 9 bases between. Germline V gene lookup returns CDR1 LGHNA and CDR2 YSLEER. This CDR3 has 15 amino acids. Written as DNA, the CDR3 is TGCGCCAGCAGCCAAGATTTTGCGGGGAACACTGAAGCTTTCTTT. The encoded protein is CASSQDFAGNTEAFF.

The chain has TRBV19 and TRBJ2-1; 7 bases are shared with TRBD1. The trim removed 3 bases at V and 4 bases at J, leaving 3 bases unmatched. CDR1 LNHDA and CDR2 SQIVND come from the germline V gene (reference sequence). This CDR3 region has 14 residues. CDR3 DNA sequence: TGTGCCAGTAGTATCGGGACAGATTACAATGAGCAGTTCTTC. It translates to CASSIGTDYNEQFF. Variable domain in full (rest from reference TRBV19 and TRBJ2-1): DGGITQSPKYLFRKEGQNVTLSCEQNLNHDAMYWYRQDPGQGLRLIYYSQIVNDFQKGDIAEGYSVSREKKESFPLTVTSAQKNPTAFYLCASSIGTDYNEQFFGPGTRLTVL.

J is TRBJ2-1 and V is TRBV28; TRBD2 agrees at 8 bases. The length of the CDR3 is 16 residues. The J segment lost 0 bases and the V segment lost 6 bases, leaving 7 bases of the junction unmatched. Germline CDR1 reads MDHEN; CDR2 reads SYDVKM. The CDR3 protein is CASRPRLASSYNEQFF. In nucleotides, the CDR3 is TGTGCCAGCAGACCCCGACTAGCGAGCTCCTACAATGAGCAGTTCTTC.

The rearrangement links TRBV5-6 to TRBJ2-7; 8 nucleotides agree with TRBD2. The germline V gene encodes CDR1 SGHDT and CDR2 YYEEEE. The CDR3 has 15 amino acids. The V gene end was trimmed by 4 bases and the J gene end by 4 bases; junction bases not matched to a gene: 10. The CDR3 loop is CASSLPGLVHYEQYF. The CDR3 DNA follows: TGTGCCAGCAGCCTGCCGGGACTAGTTCATTACGAGCAGTACTTC.

The rearrangement uses TRBV11-2 and TRBJ1-4; 10 bases are shared with TRBD1. There are 14 residues in the CDR3. Looked up from germline, CDR1 is SGHAT and CDR2 is FQNNGV. V gave up 5 bases and J gave up 11 bases; unmatched junction bases: 8. The CDR3 spells CASSPRDRGGKLFF. In nucleotides, the CDR3 is TGTGCCAGCAGCCCCCGGGACAGGGGTGGGAAACTGTTTTTT. Filled out from reference TRBV11-2 and TRBJ1-4, the complete variable domain reads EAGVAQSPRYKIIEKRQSVAFWCNPISGHATLYWYQQILGQGPKLLIQFQNNGVVDDSQLPKDRFSAERLKGVDSTLKIQPAKLEDSAVYLCASSPRDRGGKLFFGSGTQLSVL.

V and J are TRBV6-6 and TRBJ2-2; D is unresolved. From germline, CDR1 is MNHNY and CDR2 SVGAGI (reference sequence). This CDR3 is built from 12 residues. Trimming left V 4 bases short and J 6 bases short, with 6 bases between. The CDR3 reads CASSFPSGELFF. For the CDR3, the DNA is TGTGCCAGCAGTTTCCCGTCCGGGGAGCTGTTTTTT.

Here the CDR3 reads CASSGLAGTDTQYF. The CDR3 DNA reads as TGTGCCAGCAGCGGACTAGCGGGTACAGATACGCAGTATTTT. The V and J genes are TRBV6-5 and TRBJ2-3; TRBD2 matches 11 bases. The CDR3 extends over 14 amino acids. Per the germline V gene, CDR1 is MNHEY and CDR2 is SVGAGI. The junction had 2 bases not matched to a gene; V was cut back by 6 bases and J by 3 bases.

The table lists this clone with a count of one. The chain uses TRBV28 and TRBJ1-5; the match to TRBD1 covers 8 bases. Germline V gene lookup returns CDR1 MDHEN and CDR2 SYDVKM. The CDR3 covers 15 residues. Trimming at V came to 6 bases and at J to 2 bases, leaving 6 bases not matched to a gene. The CDR3 DNA follows: TGTGCCAGCAGGGTAGACAGGGGAGGCAATCAGCCCCAGCATTTT. Its protein is CASRVDRGGNQPQHF.